The clone carrying this TCR beta chain appeared a single time. The sample originates from a study of blood T cell repertoires in COVID-19. Whole-study context: Samples came from the United States, Italy and Spain, spanning acute and convalescent COVID-19. PBMCs, B-cell-depleted T cells, or T cells were the source of the cDNA or gDNA that made up the material.

Authors' data handling: Reference gene primer amplification gave nucleated cell count estimates. Measured with immunoSEQ multiplex PCR; TCRdb has only the in-frame clones, and not every one. V and J calls and clone size are as listed in that table; D and trimming were resolved from the DNA. Here the sample spans about 230,000 clones, under 90% being singletons. The germline V gene encodes CDR1 SGHTA and CDR2 FQGNSA. V was trimmed by 5 bases and J by 3 bases, leaving 17 bases between them. The CDR3 extends over 17 amino acids. The chain joins TRBV7-2 to TRBJ1-6; D not certain. Sequenced input: peripheral blood. The sequence was collected from a man aged 45 to 65 with COVID-19, enrolled during active disease. CDR3 amino acids: CASSPIISTDYNSPLHF. The CDR3 nucleotides read TGTGCCAGCAGCCCAATCATAAGTACAGACTATAATTCACCCCTCCACTTT.